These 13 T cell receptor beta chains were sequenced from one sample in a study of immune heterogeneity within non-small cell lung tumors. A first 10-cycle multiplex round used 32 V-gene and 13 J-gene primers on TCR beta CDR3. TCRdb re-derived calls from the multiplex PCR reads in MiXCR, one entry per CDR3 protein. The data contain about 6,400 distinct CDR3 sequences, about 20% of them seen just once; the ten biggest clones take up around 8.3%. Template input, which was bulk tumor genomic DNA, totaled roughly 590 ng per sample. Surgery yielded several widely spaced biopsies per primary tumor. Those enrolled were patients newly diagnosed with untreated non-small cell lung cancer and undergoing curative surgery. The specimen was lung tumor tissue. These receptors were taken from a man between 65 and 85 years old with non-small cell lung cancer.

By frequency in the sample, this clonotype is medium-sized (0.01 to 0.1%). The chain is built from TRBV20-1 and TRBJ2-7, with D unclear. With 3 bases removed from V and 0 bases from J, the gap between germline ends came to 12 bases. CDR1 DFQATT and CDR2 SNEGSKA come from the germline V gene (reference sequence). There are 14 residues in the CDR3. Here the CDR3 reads CSASGRMSSYEQYF. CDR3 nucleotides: TGCAGTGCTAGTGGGCGAATGAGCTCCTACGAGCAGTACTTC.

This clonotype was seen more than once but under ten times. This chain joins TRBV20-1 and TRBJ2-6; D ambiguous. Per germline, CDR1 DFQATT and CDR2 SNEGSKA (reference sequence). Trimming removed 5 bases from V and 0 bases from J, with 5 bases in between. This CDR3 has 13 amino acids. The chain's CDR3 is CSAPLSGANVLTF. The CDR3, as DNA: TGCAGTGCTCCCCTCTCTGGGGCCAACGTCCTGACTTTC.

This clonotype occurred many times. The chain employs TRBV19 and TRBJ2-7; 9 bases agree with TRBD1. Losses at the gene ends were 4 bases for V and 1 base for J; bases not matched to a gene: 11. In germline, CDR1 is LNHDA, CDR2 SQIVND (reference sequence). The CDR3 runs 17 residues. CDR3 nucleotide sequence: TGTGCCAGTAGTAGCAGCCTCGTCGGGACAGGGTCCTACGAGCAGTACTTC. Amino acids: CASSSSLVGTGSYEQYF.

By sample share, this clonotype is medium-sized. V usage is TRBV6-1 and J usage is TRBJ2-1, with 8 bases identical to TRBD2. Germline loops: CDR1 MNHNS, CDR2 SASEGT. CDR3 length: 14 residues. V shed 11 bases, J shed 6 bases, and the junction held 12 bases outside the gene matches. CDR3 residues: CASRASGSFNEQFF. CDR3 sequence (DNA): TGTGCCTCCCGTGCCAGCGGGAGTTTCAATGAGCAGTTCTTC.

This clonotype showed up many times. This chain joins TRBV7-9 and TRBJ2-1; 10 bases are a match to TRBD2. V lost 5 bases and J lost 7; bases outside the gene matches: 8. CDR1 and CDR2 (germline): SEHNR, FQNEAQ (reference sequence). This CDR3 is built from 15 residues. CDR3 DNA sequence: TGTGCCAGCAGCCCGCTAGCGGGAGTTAATAATGAGCAGTTCTTC. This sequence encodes CASSPLAGVNNEQFF.

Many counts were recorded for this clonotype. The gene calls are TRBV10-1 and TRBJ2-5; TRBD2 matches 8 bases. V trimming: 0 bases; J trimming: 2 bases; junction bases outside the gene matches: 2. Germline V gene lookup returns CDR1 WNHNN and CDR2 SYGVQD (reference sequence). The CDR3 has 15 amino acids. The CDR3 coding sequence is TGCGCCAGCAGTGAGTCGGGACTAGGACAAGAGACCCAGTACTTC. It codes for CASSESGLGQETQYF.

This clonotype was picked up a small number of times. The CDR3 loop is CASSIGWSSYNEQFF. The CDR3 nucleotides read TGTGCCAGTAGTATAGGATGGAGCTCCTACAATGAGCAGTTCTTC. This chain connects TRBV19 to TRBJ2-1; D unclear. The V end lost 1 base, the J end lost 0 bases, and 7 bases lay between the germline ends. The CDR3 has 15 amino acids. CDR1 and CDR2 from the germline V gene are LNHDA and SQIVND (reference sequence). The whole variable domain, filled in from reference TRBV19 and TRBJ2-1, reads DGGITQSPKYLFRKEGQNVTLSCEQNLNHDAMYWYRQDPGQGLRLIYYSQIVNDFQKGDIAEGYSVSREKKESFPLTVTSAQKNPTAFYLCASSIGWSSYNEQFFGPGTRLTVL.

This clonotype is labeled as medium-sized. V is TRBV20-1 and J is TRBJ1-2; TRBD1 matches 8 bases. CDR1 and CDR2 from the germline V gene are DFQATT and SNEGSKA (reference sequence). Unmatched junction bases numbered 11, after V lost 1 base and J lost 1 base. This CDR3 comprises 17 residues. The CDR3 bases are TGCAGTGCTAGAGGGGGCCAGGACAGGGTCATTAACTATGGCTACACCTTC. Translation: CSARGGQDRVINYGYTF.

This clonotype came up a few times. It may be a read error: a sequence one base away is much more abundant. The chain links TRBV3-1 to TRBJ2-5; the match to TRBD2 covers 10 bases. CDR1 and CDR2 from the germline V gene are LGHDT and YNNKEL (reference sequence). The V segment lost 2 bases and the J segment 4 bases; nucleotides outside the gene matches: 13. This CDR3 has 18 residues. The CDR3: CASSQPAGGLWGVETQYF. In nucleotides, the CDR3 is TGTGCCAGCAGCCAACCAGCGGGGGGGCTTTGGGGGGTAGAGACCCAGTACTTC.

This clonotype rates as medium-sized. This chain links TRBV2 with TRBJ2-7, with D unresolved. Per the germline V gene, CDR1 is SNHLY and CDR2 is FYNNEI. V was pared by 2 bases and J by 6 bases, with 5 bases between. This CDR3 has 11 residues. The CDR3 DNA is TGTGCCAGCAGTGAACTTTCCGAGCAGTACTTC. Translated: CASSELSEQYF.

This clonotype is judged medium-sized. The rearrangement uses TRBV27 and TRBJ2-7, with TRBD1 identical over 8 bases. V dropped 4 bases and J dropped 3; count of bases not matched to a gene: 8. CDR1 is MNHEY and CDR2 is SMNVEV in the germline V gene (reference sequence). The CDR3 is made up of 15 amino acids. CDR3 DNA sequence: TGTGCCAGCAGTTCCCTAACGGACAGGGTCTACGAGCAGTACTTC. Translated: CASSSLTDRVYEQYF.

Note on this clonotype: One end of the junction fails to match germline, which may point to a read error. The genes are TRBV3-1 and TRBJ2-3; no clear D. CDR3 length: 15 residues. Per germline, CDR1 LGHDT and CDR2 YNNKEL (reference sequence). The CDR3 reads CASSQVSRYTYTQYF. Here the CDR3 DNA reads TGTGCCAGCAGCCAAGTATCTCGGTACACATATACGCAGTATTTT.

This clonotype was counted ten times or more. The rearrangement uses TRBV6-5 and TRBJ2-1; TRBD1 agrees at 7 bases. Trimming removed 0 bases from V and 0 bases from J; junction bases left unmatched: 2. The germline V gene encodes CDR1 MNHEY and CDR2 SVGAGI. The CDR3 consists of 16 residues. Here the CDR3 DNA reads TGTGCCAGCAGTTACTCGACAGGGAGCTCCTACAATGAGCAGTTCTTC. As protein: CASSYSTGSSYNEQFF.